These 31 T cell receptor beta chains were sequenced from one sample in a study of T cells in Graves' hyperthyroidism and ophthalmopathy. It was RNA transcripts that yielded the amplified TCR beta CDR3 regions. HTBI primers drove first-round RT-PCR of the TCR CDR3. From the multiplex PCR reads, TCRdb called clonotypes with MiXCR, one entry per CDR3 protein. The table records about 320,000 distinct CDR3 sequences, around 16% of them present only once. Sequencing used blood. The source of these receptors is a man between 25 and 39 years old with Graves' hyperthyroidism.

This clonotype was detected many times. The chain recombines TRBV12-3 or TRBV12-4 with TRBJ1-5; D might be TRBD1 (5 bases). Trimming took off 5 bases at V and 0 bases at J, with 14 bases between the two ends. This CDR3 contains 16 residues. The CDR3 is CASSEGSKNSNQPQHF. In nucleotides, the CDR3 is TGTGCCAGCAGTGAGGGGAGCAAGAATAGCAATCAGCCCCAGCATTTT.

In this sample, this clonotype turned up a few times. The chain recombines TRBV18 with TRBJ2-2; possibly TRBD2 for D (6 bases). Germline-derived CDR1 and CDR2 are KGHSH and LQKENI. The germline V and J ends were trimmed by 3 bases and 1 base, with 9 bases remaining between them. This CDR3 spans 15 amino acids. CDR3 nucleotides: TGTGCCAGCTCACCCCTGCGGGGGAACACCGGGGAGCTGTTTTTT. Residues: CASSPLRGNTGELFF.

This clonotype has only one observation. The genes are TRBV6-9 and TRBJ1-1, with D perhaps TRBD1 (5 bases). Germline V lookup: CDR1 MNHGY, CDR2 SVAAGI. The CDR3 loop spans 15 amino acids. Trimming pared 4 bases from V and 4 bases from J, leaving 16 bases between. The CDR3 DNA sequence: TGTGCCAGCAGTTCTCGGGGGGGAGTCGTCACTGAAGCTTTCTTT. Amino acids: CASSSRGGVVTEAFF.

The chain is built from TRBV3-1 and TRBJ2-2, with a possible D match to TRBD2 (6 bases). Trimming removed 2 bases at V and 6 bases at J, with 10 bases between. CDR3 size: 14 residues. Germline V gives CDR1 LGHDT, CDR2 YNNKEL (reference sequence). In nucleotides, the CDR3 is TGTGCCAGCAGCCAAATCTCGGGGGCCGGGGAGCTGTTTTTT. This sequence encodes CASSQISGAGELFF.

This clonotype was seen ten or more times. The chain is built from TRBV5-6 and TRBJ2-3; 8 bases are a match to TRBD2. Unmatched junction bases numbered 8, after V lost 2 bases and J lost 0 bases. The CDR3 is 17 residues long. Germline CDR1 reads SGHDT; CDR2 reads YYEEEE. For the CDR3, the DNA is TGTGCCAGCAGCTTCGAATGGACTAGCAGAAGCACAGATACGCAGTATTTT. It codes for CASSFEWTSRSTDTQYF.

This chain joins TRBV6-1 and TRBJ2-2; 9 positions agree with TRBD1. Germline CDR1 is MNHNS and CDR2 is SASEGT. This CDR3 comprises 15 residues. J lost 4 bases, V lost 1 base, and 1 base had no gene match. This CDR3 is CASSEGTGATGELFF. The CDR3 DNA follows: TGTGCCAGCAGTGAAGGGACAGGGGCCACCGGGGAGCTGTTTTTT.

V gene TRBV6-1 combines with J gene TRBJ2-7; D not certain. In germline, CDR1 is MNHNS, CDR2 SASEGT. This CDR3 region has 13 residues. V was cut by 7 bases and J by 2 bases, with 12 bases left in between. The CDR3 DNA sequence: TGTGCCAGCACCAGCGACAACCCCTACGAGCAGTACTTC. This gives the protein CASTSDNPYEQYF.

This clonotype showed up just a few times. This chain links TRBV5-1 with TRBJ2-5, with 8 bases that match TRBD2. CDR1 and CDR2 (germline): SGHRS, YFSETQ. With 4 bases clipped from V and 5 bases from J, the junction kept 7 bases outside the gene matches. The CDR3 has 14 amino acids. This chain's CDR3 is CASSRWSGSETQYF. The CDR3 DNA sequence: TGCGCCAGCAGCCGCTGGAGCGGGAGTGAGACCCAGTACTTC.

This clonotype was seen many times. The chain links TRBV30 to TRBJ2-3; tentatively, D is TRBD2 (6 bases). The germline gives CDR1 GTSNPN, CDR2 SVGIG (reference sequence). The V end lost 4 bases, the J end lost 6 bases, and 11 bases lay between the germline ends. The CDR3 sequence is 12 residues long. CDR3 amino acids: CAWTFGGDTQYF. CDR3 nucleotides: TGTGCCTGGACTTTTGGGGGGGATACGCAGTATTTT.

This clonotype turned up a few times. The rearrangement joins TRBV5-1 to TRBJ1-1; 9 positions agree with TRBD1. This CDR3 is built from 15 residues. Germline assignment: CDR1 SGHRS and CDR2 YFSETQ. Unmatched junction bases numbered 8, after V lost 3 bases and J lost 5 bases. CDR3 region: CASSWTRDRVTEAFF. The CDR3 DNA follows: TGCGCCAGCAGCTGGACCCGGGACAGGGTGACTGAAGCTTTCTTT.

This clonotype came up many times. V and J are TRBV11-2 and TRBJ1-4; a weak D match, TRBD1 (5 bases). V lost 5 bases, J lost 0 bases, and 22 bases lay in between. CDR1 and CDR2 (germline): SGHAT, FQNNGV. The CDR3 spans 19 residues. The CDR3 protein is CASSLRRPGPLTTNEKLFF. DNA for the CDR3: TGTGCCAGCAGCCTCCGGCGGCCGGGGCCGCTGACAACTAATGAAAAACTGTTTTTT.

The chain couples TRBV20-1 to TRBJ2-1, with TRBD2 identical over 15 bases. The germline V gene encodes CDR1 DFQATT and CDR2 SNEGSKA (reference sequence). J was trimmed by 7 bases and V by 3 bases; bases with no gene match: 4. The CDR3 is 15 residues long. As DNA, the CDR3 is TGCAGTGCTAGTCCCGGGACTAGCGGGGGGAATGAGCAGTTCTTC. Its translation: CSASPGTSGGNEQFF.

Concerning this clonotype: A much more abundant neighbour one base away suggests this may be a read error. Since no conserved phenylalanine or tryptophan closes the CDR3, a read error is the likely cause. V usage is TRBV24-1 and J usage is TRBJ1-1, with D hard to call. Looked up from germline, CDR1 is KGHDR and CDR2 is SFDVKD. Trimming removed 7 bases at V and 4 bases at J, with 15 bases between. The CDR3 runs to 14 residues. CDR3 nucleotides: TGTGCCACCAGCCACCACCCGGTTGGCACTGAAGCTTTCTCT. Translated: CATSHHPVGTEAFS.

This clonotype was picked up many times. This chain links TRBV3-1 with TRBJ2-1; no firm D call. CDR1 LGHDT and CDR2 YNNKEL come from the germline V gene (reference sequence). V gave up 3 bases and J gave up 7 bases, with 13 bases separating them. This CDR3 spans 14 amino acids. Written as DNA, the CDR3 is TGTGCCAGCAGCCAGGACCCCTTAGGGAATGAGCAGTTCTTC. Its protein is CASSQDPLGNEQFF.

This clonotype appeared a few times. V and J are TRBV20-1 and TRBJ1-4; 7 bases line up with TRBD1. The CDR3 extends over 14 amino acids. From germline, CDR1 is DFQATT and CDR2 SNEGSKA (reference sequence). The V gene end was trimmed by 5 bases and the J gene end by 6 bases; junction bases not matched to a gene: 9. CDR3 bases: TGCAGTGCTCCTCCAGGGGGTTGGGATGAAAAACTGTTTTTT. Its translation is CSAPPGGWDEKLFF.

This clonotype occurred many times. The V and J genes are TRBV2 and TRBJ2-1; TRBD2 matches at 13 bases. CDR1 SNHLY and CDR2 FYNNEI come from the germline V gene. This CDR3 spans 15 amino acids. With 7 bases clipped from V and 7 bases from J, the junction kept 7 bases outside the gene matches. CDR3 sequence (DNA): TGTGCCAGCACCCTAGGACTAGCGGGAGTTAATGAGCAGTTCTTC. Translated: CASTLGLAGVNEQFF.

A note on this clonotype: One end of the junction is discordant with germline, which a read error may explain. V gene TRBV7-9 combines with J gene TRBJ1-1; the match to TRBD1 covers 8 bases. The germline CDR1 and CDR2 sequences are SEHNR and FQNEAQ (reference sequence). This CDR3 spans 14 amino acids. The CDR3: CASSWTGIGTEAFF. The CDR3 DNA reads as TGCGCCAGCAGCTGGACAGGGATCGGAACTGAAGCTTTCTTT.

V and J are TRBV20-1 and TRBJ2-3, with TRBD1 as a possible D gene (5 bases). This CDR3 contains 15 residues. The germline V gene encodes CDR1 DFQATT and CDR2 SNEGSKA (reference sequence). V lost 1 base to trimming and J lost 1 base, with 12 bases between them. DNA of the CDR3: TGCAGTGCTAGAGGGGGTGTGGGGCGCACAGATACGCAGTATTTT. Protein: CSARGGVGRTDTQYF.

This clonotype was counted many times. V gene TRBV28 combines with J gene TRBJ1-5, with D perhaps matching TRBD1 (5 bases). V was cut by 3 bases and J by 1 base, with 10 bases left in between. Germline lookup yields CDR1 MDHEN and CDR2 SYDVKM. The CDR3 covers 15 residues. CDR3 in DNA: TGTGCCAGCAGTTTTGGCTGGGGGAGCAATCAGCCCCAGCATTTT. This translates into CASSFGWGSNQPQHF. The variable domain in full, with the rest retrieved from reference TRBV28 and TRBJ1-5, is DVKVTQSSRYLVKRTGEKVFLECVQDMDHENMFWYRQDPGLGLRLIYFSYDVKMKEKGDIPEGYSVSREKKERFSLILESASTNQTSMYLCASSFGWGSNQPQHFGDGTRLSIL.

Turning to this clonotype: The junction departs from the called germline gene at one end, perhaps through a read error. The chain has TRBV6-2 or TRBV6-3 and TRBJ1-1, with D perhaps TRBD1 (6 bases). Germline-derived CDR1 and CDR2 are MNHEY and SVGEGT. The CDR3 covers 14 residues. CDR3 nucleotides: TGTGCCGGCAGTTGGACAGAAATGAACACTGAAGCTTTCTTT. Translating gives CAGSWTEMNTEAFF.

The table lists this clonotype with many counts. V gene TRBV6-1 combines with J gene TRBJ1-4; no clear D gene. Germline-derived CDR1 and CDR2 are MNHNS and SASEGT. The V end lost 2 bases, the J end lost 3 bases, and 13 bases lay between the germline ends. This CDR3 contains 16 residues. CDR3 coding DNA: TGTGCCAGCAGTGAATTCGGTGAGGGATCTAATGAAAAACTGTTTTTT. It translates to CASSEFGEGSNEKLFF.

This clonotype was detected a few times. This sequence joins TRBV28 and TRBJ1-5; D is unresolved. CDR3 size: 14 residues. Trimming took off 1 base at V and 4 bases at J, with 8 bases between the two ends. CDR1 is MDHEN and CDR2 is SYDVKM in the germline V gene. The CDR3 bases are TGTGCCAGCAGTTTATATCGCATAAATCAGCCCCAGCATTTT. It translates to CASSLYRINQPQHF.

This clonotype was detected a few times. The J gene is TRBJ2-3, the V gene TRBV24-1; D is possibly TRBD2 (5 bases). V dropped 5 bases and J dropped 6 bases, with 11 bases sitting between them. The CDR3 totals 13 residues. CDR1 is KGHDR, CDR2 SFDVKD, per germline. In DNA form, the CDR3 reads TGTGCCACCAGTGGCCTCGGGAAGGATACGCAGTATTTT. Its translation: CATSGLGKDTQYF.

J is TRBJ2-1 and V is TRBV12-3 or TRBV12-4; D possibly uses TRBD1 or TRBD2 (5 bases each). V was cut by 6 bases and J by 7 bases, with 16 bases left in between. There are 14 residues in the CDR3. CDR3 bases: TGTGCCAGCAGCAACCCGACTGAGGGGAATGAGCAGTTCTTC. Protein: CASSNPTEGNEQFF.

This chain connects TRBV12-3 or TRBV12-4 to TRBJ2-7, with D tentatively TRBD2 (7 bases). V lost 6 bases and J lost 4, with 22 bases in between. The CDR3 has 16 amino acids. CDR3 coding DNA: TGTGCCAGCAGCCTACCTGGGCAGGGGACTATATACGAGCAGTACTTC. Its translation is CASSLPGQGTIYEQYF.

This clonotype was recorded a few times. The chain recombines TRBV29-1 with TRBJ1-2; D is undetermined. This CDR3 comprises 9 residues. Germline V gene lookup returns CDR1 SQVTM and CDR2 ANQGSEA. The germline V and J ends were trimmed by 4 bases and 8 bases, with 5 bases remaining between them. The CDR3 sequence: CSVGEGYTF. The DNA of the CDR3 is TGCAGCGTTGGGGAAGGCTACACCTTC.

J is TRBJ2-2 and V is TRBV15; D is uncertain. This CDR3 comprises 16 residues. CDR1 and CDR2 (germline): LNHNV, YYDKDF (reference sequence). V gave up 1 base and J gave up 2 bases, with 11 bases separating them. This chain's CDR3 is CATSRGFGQNTGELFF. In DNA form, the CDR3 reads TGTGCCACCAGCAGAGGGTTCGGCCAAAACACCGGGGAGCTGTTTTTT.

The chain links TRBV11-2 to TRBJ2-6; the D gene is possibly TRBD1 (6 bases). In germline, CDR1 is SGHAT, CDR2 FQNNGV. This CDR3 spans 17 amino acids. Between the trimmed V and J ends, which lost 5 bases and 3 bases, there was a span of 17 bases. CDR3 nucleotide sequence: TGTGCCAGCAGCCCGCATCCCCTCAGGGGTGGGGCCAACGTCCTGACTTTC. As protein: CASSPHPLRGGANVLTF. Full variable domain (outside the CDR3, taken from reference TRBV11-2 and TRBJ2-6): EAGVAQSPRYKIIEKRQSVAFWCNPISGHATLYWYQQILGQGPKLLIQFQNNGVVDDSQLPKDRFSAERLKGVDSTLKIQPAKLEDSAVYLCASSPHPLRGGANVLTFGAGSRLTVL.

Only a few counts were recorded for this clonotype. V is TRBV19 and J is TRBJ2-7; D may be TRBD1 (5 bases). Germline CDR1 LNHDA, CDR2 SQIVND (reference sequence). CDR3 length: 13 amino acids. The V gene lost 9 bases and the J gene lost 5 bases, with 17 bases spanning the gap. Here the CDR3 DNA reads TGTGCCAGCTCAGGGTCGGATGGCGACGAGCAGTACTTC. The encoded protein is CASSGSDGDEQYF.

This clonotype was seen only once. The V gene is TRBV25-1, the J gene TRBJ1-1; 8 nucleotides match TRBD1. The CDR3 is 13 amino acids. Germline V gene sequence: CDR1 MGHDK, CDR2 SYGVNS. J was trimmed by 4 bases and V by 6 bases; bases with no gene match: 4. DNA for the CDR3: TGTGCCAGCAGGGGACAGGCCTTCACTGAAGCTTTCTTT. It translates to CASRGQAFTEAFF.

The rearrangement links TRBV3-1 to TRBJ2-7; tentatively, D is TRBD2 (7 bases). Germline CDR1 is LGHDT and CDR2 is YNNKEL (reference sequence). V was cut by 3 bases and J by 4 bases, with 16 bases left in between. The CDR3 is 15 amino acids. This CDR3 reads CASSQGAGEVYEQYF. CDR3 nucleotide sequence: TGTGCCAGCAGCCAGGGGGCGGGAGAAGTTTACGAGCAGTACTTC.